The sample holds one count of the clone carrying this T cell receptor (beta chain). The antigen is undetermined. This CDR3 is 18 amino acids long. V dropped 7 bases and J dropped 11; count of bases not matched to a gene: 26. Germline CDR1 MNHEY, CDR2 SMNVEV (reference sequence). The data are from a study of shared clonotypes between healthy human individuals. The authors loaded about 200 ng DNA, 25,000 to 30,000 T cell genomes, into sorted-subset replicate PCRs. Produced via immunoSEQ multiplex PCR; TCRdb's table is partial and in-frame only. The data show more than 1.2 million clones, approximately 98.5% seen once. Notes on the study in general: Shared clonotypes: roughly 4.7% naive CD4, 3.5% to 4% naive CD8, 2.3% memory CD4, roughly 0.4% memory CD8.

Each donor was a Caucasian adult residing in Nashville, Tennessee. This TCR was recovered from a man between 25 and 39 years old in good health. The rearrangement links TRBV27 to TRBJ2-3, with TRBD1 matching over 8 bases. Material: naive CD4+ T cells sorted from blood. Subset meaning: CD45RA+ positively selected. The CDR3 loop is CASTPAGGLNRGNPGQYF. CDR3 sequence (DNA): TGTGCCAGCACACCTGCTGGGGGGCTCAACAGGGGGAACCCGGGGCAGTATTTT.